This entry features one TCR beta chain sequence. Its antigen remains unknown. Repertoires were generated with immunoSEQ multiplex PCR, while TCRdb's copy carries only in-frame clones and drops some. This sample has around 96,000 clones; about 93% occur once, and the top ten carry more than 15%. The entry originates in a study of graft-versus-host responses after intestinal transplantation. In the study overall: The recipients all started with anti-thymocyte globulin induction and then took tacrolimus and steroids for approximately 3 years.

The V gene's germline CDR1 is ENHRY and CDR2 SYGVKD. This CDR3 region has 12 residues. V was pared by 3 bases and J by 2 bases, with 4 bases between. Study outcomes and limitations: Early post-transplant declines in HvG were associated with peak levels of circulating GvH clones. Allograft clonal ratios (graft-versus-host to host-versus-graft) were high in patients who had graft-donor T cell macrochimerism. Some GvH clones were seen earlier in gut or blood, suggesting intestinal origin.

The specimen was PBMCs, collected around 68 weeks after intestinal transplant. This TCR was sampled from a human patient who received an intestinal transplant, so some T cells may come from the graft donor. The V call is TRBV10-3, the J call TRBJ2-5; no reliable D call. The CDR3 DNA reads TGTGCCATCAGTGATTTTCAAGAGACCCAGTACTTC. Amino acids: CAISDFQETQYF.